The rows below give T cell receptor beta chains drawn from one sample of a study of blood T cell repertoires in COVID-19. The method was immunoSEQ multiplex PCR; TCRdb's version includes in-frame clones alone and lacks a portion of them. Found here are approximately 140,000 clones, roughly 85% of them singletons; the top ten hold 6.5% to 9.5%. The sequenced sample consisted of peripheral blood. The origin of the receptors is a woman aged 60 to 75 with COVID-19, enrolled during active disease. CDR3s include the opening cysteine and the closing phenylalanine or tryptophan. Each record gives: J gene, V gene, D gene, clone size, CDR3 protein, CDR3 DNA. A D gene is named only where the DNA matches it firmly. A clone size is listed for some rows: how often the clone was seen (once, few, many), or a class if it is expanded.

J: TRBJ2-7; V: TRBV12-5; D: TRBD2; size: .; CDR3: CAYPTLAGDKTYEQYF; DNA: TGTGCATACCCTACCCTAGCGGGGGATAAGACCTACGAGCAGTACTTC
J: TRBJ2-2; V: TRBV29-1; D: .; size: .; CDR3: CSVVRNTGELFF; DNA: TGCAGCGTTGTGAGGAACACCGGGGAGCTGTTTTTT
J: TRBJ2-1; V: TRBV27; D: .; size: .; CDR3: CASSLIVPRRSYNEQFF; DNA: TGTGCCAGCAGTTTAATCGTCCCAAGGAGGTCCTACAATGAGCAGTTCTTC
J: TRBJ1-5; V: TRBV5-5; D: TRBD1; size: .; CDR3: CASSLITGGSPQHF; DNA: TGTGCCAGCAGCTTGATAACAGGGGGCTCGCCCCAGCATTTT
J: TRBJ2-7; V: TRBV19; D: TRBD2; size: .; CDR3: CASSMNSDGDYSYEQYF; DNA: TGTGCCAGTAGTATGAACTCCGACGGGGACTACTCCTACGAGCAGTACTTC
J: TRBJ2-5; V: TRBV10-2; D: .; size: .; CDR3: CASGAAGAAETQYF; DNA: TGCGCCAGCGGCGCGGCTGGGGCTGCAGAGACCCAGTACTTC
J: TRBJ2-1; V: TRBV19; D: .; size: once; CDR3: CASRVSTRNEQFF; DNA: TGTGCCAGTAGGGTATCGACCAGGAATGAGCAGTTCTTC
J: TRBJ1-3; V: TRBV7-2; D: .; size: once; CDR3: CASSSWGGDKNTIYF; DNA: TGTGCCAGCAGCTCCTGGGGGGGGGACAAAAACACCATATATTTT
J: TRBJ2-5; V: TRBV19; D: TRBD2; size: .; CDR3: CASTPRGAGGRETQYF; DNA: TGTGCCAGTACCCCAAGGGGGGCGGGGGGACGCGAGACCCAGTACTTC
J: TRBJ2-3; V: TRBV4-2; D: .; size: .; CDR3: CASSHPSRGGPTDTQYF; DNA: TGTGCCAGCAGCCACCCTTCAAGGGGGGGACCCACAGATACGCAGTATTTT
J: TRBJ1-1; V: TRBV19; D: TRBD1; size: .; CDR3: CASSIDDRGTNTEAFF; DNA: TGTGCCAGTAGTATAGATGACAGGGGAACGAACACTGAAGCTTTCTTT
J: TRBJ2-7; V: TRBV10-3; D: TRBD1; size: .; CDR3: CAIRDRALYEQYF; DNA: TGTGCCATCAGGGACAGGGCACTCTACGAGCAGTACTTC
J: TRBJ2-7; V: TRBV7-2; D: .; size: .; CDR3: CASSFAGATYEQYF; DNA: TGTGCCAGCAGCTTCGCGGGCGCAACCTACGAGCAGTACTTC
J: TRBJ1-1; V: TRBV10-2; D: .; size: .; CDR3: CASSESSATGNTEAFF; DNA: TGCGCCAGCAGTGAGTCTTCCGCCACAGGGAACACTGAAGCTTTCTTT
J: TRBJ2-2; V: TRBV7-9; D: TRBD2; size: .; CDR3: CASSLWSGGTGELFF; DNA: TGTGCCAGCAGCTTATGGAGCGGGGGCACCGGGGAGCTGTTTTTT
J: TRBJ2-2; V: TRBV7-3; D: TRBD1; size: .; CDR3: CASSAPGQGDTGELFF; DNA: TGTGCCAGCAGCGCACCGGGACAGGGGGACACCGGGGAGCTGTTTTTT
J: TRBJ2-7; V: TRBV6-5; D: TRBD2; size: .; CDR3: CASSRGEGEQYF; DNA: TGTGCCAGCAGTCGAGGGGAGGGGGAGCAGTACTTC
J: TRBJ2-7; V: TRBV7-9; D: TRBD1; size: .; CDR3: CASSRQGADEQYF; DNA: TGTGCCAGCAGCAGACAGGGGGCGGACGAGCAGTACTTC
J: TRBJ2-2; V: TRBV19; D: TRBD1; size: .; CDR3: CASKPGQGVGELFF; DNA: TGTGCCAGCAAGCCGGGACAGGGGGTCGGGGAGCTGTTTTTT
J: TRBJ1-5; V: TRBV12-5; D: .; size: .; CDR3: CASGISRGGSDQPQHF; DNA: TGTGCTAGTGGCATCTCCCGGGGGGGGTCAGATCAGCCCCAGCATTTT
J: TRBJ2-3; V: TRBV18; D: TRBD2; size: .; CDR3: CASSPTTSGVDTQYF; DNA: TGTGCCAGCTCACCCACGACTAGCGGGGTGGATACGCAGTATTTT
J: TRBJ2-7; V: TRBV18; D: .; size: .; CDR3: CASSPLGTPSSYEQYF; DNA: TGTGCCAGCTCACCACTCGGGACTCCTAGTTCCTACGAGCAGTACTTC
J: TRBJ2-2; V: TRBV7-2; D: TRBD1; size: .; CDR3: CASSLVRQGSGELFF; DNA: TGTGCCAGCAGCTTAGTACGACAGGGGTCCGGGGAGCTGTTTTTT
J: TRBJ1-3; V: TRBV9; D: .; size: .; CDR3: CASSVAQAGNTIYF; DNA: TGTGCCAGCAGCGTAGCACAGGCTGGAAACACCATATATTTT
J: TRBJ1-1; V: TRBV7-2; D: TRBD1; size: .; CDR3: CASSDRGPTEAFF; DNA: TGTGCCAGCAGCGACAGGGGTCCCACTGAAGCTTTCTTT
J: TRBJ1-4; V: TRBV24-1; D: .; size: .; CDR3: CATSHFQGGAEKLFF; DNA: TGTGCCACCAGTCACTTCCAGGGTGGAGCTGAAAAACTGTTTTTT
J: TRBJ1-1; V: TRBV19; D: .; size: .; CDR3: CASSTDQGNTEAFF; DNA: TGTGCCAGTAGTACTGATCAGGGGAACACTGAAGCTTTCTTT
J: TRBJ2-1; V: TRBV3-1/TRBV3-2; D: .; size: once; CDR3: CASSHSIQGKSSYNEQFF; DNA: TGTGCCAGCAGCCATAGTATCCAGGGGAAGAGCTCCTACAATGAGCAGTTCTTC
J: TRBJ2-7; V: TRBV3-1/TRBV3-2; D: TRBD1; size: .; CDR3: CASNILGQGMDEQYF; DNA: TGTGCCAGCAACATCCTAGGACAGGGGATGGACGAGCAGTACTTC
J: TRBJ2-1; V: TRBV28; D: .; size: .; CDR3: CASSLDNEQFF; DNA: TGTGCCAGCAGCCTTGACAATGAGCAGTTCTTC
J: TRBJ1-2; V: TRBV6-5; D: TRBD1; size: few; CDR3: CASSLLTGGDYGYTF; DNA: TGTGCCAGCAGCCTCCTGACAGGGGGCGACTATGGCTACACCTTC
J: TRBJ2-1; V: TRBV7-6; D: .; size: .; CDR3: CASSLARGTYNEQFF; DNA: TGTGCCAGCAGCTTAGCGCGCGGGACCTACAATGAGCAGTTCTTC
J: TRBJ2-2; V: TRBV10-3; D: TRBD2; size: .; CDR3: CAIRGTSGGAFQGTGELFF; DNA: TGTGCCATCAGAGGGACTAGCGGGGGGGCCTTTCAAGGGACCGGGGAGCTGTTTTTT
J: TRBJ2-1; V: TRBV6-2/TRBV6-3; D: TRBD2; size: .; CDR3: CASSGERGGREFF; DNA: TGTGCCAGCAGTGGGGAGCGGGGGGGCCGGGAGTTCTTC
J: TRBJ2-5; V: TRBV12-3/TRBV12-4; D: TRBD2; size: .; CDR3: CAIGGAVEETQYF; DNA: TGTGCCATCGGGGGGGCAGTCGAAGAGACCCAGTACTTC
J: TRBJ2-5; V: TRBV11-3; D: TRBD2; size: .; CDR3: CASSSSSGGSETQYF; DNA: TGTGCCAGCAGCAGCTCTAGCGGGGGTTCTGAGACCCAGTACTTC
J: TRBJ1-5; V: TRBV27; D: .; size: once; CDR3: CASYPGPNQPQHF; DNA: TGTGCCAGCTACCCAGGGCCCAATCAGCCCCAGCATTTT
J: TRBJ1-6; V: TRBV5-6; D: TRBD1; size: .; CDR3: CASSPRTGGSSPLHF; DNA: TGTGCCAGCAGCCCCAGGACAGGGGGAAGTTCACCCCTCCACTTT
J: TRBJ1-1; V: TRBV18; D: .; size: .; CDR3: CASSPAPGRFTEAFF; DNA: TGTGCCAGCTCACCGGCCCCGGGTCGGTTCACTGAAGCTTTCTTT
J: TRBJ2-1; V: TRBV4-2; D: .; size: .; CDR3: CASSQGRLGGSYNEQFF; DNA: TGTGCCAGCAGCCAAGGAAGGCTGGGGGGCTCCTACAATGAGCAGTTCTTC